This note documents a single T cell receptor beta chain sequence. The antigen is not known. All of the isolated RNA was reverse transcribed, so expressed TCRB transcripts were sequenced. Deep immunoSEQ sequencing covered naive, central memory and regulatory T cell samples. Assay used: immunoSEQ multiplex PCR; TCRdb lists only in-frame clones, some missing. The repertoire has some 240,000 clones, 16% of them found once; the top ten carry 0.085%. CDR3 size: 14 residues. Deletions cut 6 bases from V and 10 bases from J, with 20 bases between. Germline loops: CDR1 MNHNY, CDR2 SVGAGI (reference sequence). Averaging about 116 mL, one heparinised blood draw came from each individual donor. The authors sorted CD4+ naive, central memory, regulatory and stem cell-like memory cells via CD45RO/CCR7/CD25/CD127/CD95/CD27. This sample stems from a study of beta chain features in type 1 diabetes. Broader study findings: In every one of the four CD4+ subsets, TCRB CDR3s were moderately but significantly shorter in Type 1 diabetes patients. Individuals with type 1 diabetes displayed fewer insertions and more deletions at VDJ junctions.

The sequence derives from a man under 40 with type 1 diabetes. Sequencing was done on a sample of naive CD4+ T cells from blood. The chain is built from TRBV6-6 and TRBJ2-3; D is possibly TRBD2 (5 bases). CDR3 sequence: CASRETRDERAQYF. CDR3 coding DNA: TGTGCCAGCAGGGAAACACGCGACGAGAGGGCGCAGTATTTT.